These 13 T cell receptor beta chains originate from one sample sequenced in a study of identifying expanded T cells in peripheral blood. This table comes from immunoSEQ multiplex PCR, and its TCRdb copy is limited to in-frame clones, with some not included. The table includes approximately 100,000 clones, approximately 91% detected once. The sample taken for sequencing was blood. The receptors were sampled from a person aged 18 to 75 in good health.

Here the CDR3 DNA reads TGTGCCAGCAGCATTAGCGGAGGAGAGACCCAGTACTTC. Translating it yields CASSISGGETQYF. The rearrangement joins TRBV7-3 to TRBJ2-5; the D gene is possibly TRBD2 (6 bases). The CDR3 runs to 13 residues. Germline values: CDR1 SGHTA, CDR2 FQGTGA. The germline V and J ends were trimmed by 5 bases and 4 bases, with 11 bases remaining between them.

In its sample, this clone was seen once. This chain uses TRBV19 with TRBJ2-5, with TRBD2 identical over 12 bases. Germline CDR1 and CDR2: LNHDA and SQIVND (reference sequence). This CDR3 is 16 amino acids long. J gave up 2 bases and V 3 bases, and 4 bases lay outside the gene matches. As DNA, the CDR3 is TGTGCCAGTAGTATCGGACTAGCGGGGCCACAAGAGACCCAGTACTTC. Amino acid sequence: CASSIGLAGPQETQYF.

As DNA, the CDR3 is TGCAGCGTGGAGGTCGGGAGCGGCAATGAGCAGTTCTTC. It translates to CSVEVGSGNEQFF. The chain joins TRBV29-1 to TRBJ2-1; TRBD2 might be the D (6 bases). Germline V CDR1 and CDR2: SQVTM, ANQGSEA. The CDR3 totals 13 residues. Deletions cut 6 bases from V and 6 bases from J, with 15 bases between.

This clone occurred once. This chain links TRBV18 with TRBJ2-2, with D tentatively TRBD1 (5 bases). The V end was cut by 3 bases, the J end by 0 bases, with 11 bases between. Germline CDR1 KGHSH, CDR2 LQKENI. This CDR3 has 16 amino acids. CDR3 region: CASSPLDTSNTGELFF. The CDR3 DNA reads TGTGCCAGCTCACCCCTGGACACCTCGAACACCGGGGAGCTGTTTTTT.

V and J are TRBV27 and TRBJ2-1, with D possibly matching TRBD1 (5 bases). Looked up from germline, CDR1 is MNHEY and CDR2 is SMNVEV (reference sequence). V was clipped by 5 bases and J by 6 bases, with 20 bases between them. The CDR3 consists of 16 residues. As DNA, the CDR3 is TGTGCCAGCAGTATCATTAGGGGTGGTTCGCGCAATGAGCAGTTCTTC. Translation: CASSIIRGGSRNEQFF.

The genes are TRBV7-9 and TRBJ1-1, with no clear D. V was pared by 6 bases and J by 11 bases, with 19 bases between. The germline CDR1 and CDR2 sequences are SEHNR and FQNEAQ (reference sequence). The CDR3 sequence is 13 residues long. CDR3: CASREDGPLNAFF. The CDR3 nucleotides read TGTGCCAGCAGGGAAGACGGGCCATTGAACGCTTTCTTT. Supplemented by reference TRBV7-9 and TRBJ1-1, the full variable domain reads DTGVSQNPRHKITKRGQNVTFRCDPISEHNRLYWYRQTLGQGPEFLTYFQNEAQLEKSRLLSDRFSAERPKGSFSTLEIQRTEQGDSAMYLCASREDGPLNAFFGQGTRLTVV.

The rearrangement links TRBV7-2 to TRBJ2-4; unclear D gene. Per germline, CDR1 SGHTA and CDR2 FQGNSA. Deletions cut 0 bases from V and 1 base from J, with 10 bases between. This CDR3 comprises 16 residues. The CDR3 coding sequence is TGTGCCAGCAGCTTAGCTTACACACCCGCCAAAAACATTCAGTACTTC. This sequence encodes CASSLAYTPAKNIQYF.

This chain joins TRBV4-1 and TRBJ2-7; D perhaps matches TRBD2 (6 bases). Looked up from germline, CDR1 is MGHRA and CDR2 is YSYEKL. The CDR3 totals 17 residues. The V end was cut by 3 bases, the J end by 0 bases, with 18 bases between. This CDR3 is CASSHNRRAGASYEQYF. CDR3 in DNA: TGCGCCAGCAGCCACAATCGACGAGCGGGTGCCTCCTACGAGCAGTACTTC.

In this sample, this clone turned up a few times. The chain is built from TRBV12-1 and TRBJ2-6; TRBD1, the table's D call, was not compared with the DNA. TRBV12-1 constitutes a pseudogene. The length of the CDR3 is 16 residues. In DNA form, the CDR3 reads TGTGCCAGCAGCCCCGTGTTCAGATCTGGGGCCAACGTCCTGACTTTC. Translated: CASSPVFRSGANVLTF.

J is TRBJ2-7 and V is TRBV9; TRBD2 matches 7 bases. Germline V CDR1 and CDR2: SGDLS, YYNGEE. V was clipped by 0 bases and J by 1 base; unmatched bases: 4. This CDR3 region has 15 residues. The CDR3 sequence: CASSVASGPSYEQYF. CDR3 DNA sequence: TGTGCCAGCAGCGTAGCTAGCGGACCTTCCTACGAGCAGTACTTC.

This chain links TRBV27 with TRBJ2-7; TRBD1 might be the D (6 bases). Germline CDR1 and CDR2: MNHEY and SMNVEV (reference sequence). The ends were cut back, 2 bases at V and 2 bases at J, with 10 bases in the middle. The CDR3 length is 14 residues. The CDR3 DNA reads as TGTGCCAGCAGTTTAAGCCCAGGGGCCTACGAGCAGTACTTC. Its translation is CASSLSPGAYEQYF.

The V gene is TRBV15, the J gene TRBJ2-1; D uncertain. Germline V gives CDR1 LNHNV, CDR2 YYDKDF (reference sequence). V was trimmed by 5 bases and J by 4 bases, leaving 12 bases between them. The CDR3 spans 14 residues. The CDR3 reads CATSSRGAYNEQFF. CDR3 sequence (DNA): TGTGCCACCAGCTCCCGCGGCGCATACAATGAGCAGTTCTTC.

Regarding this clone: In the same sample, other DNA sequences code for this CDR3. This chain joins TRBV4-2 and TRBJ2-6; D is unclear. Deletions cut 0 bases from V and 0 bases from J, with 3 bases between. CDR1 and CDR2 (germline): LGHNA, YNFKEQ. This CDR3 region has 15 residues. In nucleotides, the CDR3 is TGTGCCAGCAGCCAAGAGAGCTCTGGGGCCAACGTCCTGACTTTC. Translation gives CASSQESSGANVLTF.